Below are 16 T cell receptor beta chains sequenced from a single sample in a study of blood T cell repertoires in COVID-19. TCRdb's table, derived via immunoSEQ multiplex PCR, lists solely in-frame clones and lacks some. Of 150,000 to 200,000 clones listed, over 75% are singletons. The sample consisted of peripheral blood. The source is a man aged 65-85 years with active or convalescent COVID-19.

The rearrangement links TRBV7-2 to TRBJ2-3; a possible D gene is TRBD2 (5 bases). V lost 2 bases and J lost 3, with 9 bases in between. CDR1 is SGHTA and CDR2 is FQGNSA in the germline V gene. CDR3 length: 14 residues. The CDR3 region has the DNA TGTGCCAGCAGCTTATGGGAGCCAACAGATACGCAGTATTTT. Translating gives CASSLWEPTDTQYF.

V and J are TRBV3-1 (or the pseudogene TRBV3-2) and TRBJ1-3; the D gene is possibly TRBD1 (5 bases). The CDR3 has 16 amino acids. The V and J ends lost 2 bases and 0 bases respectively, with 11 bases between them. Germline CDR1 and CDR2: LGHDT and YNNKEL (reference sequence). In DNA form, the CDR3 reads TGTGCCAGCAGCCAACGACCAGGGATCTCTGGAAACACCATATATTTT. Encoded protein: CASSQRPGISGNTIYF.

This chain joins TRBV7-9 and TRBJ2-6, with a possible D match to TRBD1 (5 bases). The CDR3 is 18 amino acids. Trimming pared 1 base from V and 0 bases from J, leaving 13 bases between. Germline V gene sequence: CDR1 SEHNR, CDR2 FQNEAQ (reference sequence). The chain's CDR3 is CASSLGLGPVSGANVLTF. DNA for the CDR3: TGTGCCAGCAGCTTAGGGTTGGGGCCGGTCTCTGGGGCCAACGTCCTGACTTTC.

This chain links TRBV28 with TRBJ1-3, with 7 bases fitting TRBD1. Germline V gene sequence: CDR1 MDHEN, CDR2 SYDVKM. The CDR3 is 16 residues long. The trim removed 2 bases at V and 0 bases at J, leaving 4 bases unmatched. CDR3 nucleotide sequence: TGTGCCAGCAGTTTAGACAGGGTCCTCTCTGGAAACACCATATATTTT. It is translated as CASSLDRVLSGNTIYF.

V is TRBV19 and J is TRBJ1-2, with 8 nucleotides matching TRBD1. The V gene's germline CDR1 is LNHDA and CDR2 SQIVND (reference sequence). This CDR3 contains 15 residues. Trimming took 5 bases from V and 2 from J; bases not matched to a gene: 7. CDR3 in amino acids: CASSPGQGKNYGYTF. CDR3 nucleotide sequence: TGTGCCAGTAGTCCCGGACAGGGCAAAAACTATGGCTACACCTTC.

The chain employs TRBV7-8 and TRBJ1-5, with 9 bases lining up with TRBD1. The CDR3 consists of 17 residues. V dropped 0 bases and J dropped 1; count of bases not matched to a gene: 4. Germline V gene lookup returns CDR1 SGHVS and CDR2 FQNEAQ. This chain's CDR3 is CASSLADGTGSNQPQHF. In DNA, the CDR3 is TGTGCCAGCAGCTTAGCCGACGGGACAGGGAGCAATCAGCCCCAGCATTTT.

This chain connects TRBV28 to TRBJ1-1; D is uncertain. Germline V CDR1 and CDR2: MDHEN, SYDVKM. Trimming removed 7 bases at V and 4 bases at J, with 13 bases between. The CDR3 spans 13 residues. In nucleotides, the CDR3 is TGTGCCAGCACCGACATTCGAAGCACTGAAGCTTTCTTT. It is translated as CASTDIRSTEAFF.

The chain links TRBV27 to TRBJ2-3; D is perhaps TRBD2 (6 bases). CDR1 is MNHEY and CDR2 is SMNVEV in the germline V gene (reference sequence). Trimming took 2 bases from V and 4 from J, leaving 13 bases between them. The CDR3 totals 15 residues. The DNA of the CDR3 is TGTGCCAGCAGTTTAAACCGGGACTCGCCAGATACGCAGTATTTT. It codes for CASSLNRDSPDTQYF.

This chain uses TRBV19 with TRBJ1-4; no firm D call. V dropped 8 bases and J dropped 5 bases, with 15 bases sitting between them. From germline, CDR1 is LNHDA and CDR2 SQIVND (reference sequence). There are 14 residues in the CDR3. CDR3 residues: CASCAGYQNEKLFF. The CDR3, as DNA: TGTGCCAGTTGTGCGGGATACCAAAATGAAAAACTGTTTTTT.

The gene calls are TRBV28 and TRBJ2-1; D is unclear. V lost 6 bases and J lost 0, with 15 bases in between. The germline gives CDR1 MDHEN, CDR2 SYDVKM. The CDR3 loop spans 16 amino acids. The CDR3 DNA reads TGTGCCAGCAGCCCATGGAGACGAAGCTCCTACAATGAGCAGTTCTTC. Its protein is CASSPWRRSSYNEQFF.

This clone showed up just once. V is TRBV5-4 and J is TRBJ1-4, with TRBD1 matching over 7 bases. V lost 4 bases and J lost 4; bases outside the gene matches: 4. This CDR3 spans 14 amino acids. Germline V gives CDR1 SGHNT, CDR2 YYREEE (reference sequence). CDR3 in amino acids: CASSVGQLNEKLFF. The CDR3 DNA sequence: TGTGCCAGCAGCGTGGGACAGCTTAATGAAAAACTGTTTTTT. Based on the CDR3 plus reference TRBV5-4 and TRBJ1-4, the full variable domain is ETGVTQSPTHLIKTRGQQVTLRCSSQSGHNTVSWYQQALGQGPQFIFQYYREEENGRGNFPPRFSGLQFPNYSSELNVNALELDDSALYLCASSVGQLNEKLFFGSGTQLSVL.

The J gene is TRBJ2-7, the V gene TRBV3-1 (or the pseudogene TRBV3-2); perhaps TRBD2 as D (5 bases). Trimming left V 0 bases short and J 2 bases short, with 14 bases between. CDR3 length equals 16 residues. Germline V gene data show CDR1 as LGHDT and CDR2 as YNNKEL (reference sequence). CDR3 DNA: TGTGCCAGCAGCCAAGATAGGGCCCCGGGAACCTACGAGCAGTACTTC. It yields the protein CASSQDRAPGTYEQYF.

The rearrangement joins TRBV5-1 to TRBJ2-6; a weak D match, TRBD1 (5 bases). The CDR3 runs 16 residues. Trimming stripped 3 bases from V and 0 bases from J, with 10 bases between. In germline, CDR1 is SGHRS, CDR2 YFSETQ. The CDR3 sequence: CASSSQGFSGANVLTF. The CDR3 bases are TGCGCCAGCAGCTCCCAGGGATTCTCTGGGGCCAACGTCCTGACTTTC.

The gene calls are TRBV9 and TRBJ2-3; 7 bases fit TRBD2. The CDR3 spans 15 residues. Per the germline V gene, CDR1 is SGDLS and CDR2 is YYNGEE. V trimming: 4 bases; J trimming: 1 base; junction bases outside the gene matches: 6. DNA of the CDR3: TGTGCCAGCAGCATCCGGGACTACGGCACAGATACGCAGTATTTT. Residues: CASSIRDYGTDTQYF. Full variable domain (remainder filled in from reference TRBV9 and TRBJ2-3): DSGVTQTPKHLITATGQRVTLRCSPRSGDLSVYWYQQSLDQGLQFLIQYYNGEERAKGNILERFSAQQFPDLHSELNLSSLELGDSALYFCASSIRDYGTDTQYFGPGTRLTVL.

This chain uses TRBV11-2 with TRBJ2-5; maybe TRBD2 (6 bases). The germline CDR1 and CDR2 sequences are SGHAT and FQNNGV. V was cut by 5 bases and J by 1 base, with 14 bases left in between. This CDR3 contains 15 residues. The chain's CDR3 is CASSPRDLFQETQYF. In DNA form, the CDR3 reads TGTGCCAGCAGCCCTCGGGACTTATTCCAAGAGACCCAGTACTTC.

The CDR3 nucleotides read TGCGCCAGCAGCGCAGAAGGGACAACAGAGACCCAGTACTTC. This codes for CASSAEGTTETQYF. The V call is TRBV5-1, the J call TRBJ2-5; perhaps TRBD1 as D (6 bases). The germline V gene encodes CDR1 SGHRS and CDR2 YFSETQ. The V and J ends lost 4 bases and 4 bases respectively, with 14 bases between them. The CDR3 length is 14 residues. Complete variable domain (other parts from reference TRBV5-1 and TRBJ2-5): KAGVTQTPRYLIKTRGQQVTLSCSPISGHRSVSWYQQTPGQGLQFLFEYFSETQRNKGNFPGRFSGRQFSNSRSEMNVSTLELGDSALYLCASSAEGTTETQYFGPGTRLLVL.